This paragraph covers one TCR beta chain sequence. Its antigen is undetermined. Data came from immunoSEQ multiplex PCR; TCRdb stores just in-frame clones and leaves some out. The sample lists 41,000 or so clones, about four fifths occurring once. This sample stems from a study of a mutant IDH1 vaccine in newly diagnosed glioma. Study at large: Beginning 4-6 weeks after radiotherapy alone, or with temozolomide cycles, vaccination took place. Previous care, which was radiotherapy, temozolomide, or both, most often involved both.

Time point meaning: week 23, last vaccination. Doses of 300 ug of mutant IDH1 20-mer peptide were given with topical imiquimod. New IDH1-mutant, ATRX-lost WHO grade 3 or 4 astrocytomas occurred in donors. The length of the CDR3 is 14 residues. Germline V CDR1 and CDR2: KGHSH, LQKENI. V shed 6 bases and J shed 8 bases, with 16 bases lying between them. The sample here was PBMCs, taken from a glioma patient whose treatment included an IDH1 peptide vaccine. This chain connects TRBV18 to TRBJ1-4; possible D gene TRBD1, 5 bases. The sequence came from a woman aged 40 to 50 with glioma. Some clones in this sample may be carry-over from other donors' samples. In DNA form, the CDR3 reads TGTGCCAGCTCGACCGTCCCCTACAGGGAAAAACTGTTTTTT. Protein product: CASSTVPYREKLFF.